This TCR beta chain was identified during a study of response to subunit inactivated influenza vaccine. Regarding the study as a whole: Each seasonal influenza vaccination recruits few new T cells, the authors suggested.

In its sample, this clonotype was seen a few times. The antigen is unknown. MiXCR, run by TCRdb on the RT-PCR reads, gives a single entry per CDR3 protein. The sample lists under 800,000 distinct CDR3 sequences; roughly 14% were seen once. The sample here was PBMCs from blood, taken approximately 15 days before vaccination. The receptor's source is a man aged 45-65 years who received an inactivated influenza vaccine.

The CDR3 sequence: CSAPSTGLNIQYF. Here the CDR3 DNA reads TGCAGTGCTCCCTCGACAGGGCTGAACATTCAGTACTTC. The chain joins TRBV20-1 to TRBJ2-4; TRBD1 agrees at 7 bases. V lost 5 bases to trimming and J lost 7 bases; unmatched junction nucleotides: 8. The CDR3 consists of 13 residues. Germline loops: CDR1 DFQATT, CDR2 SNEGSKA (reference sequence).